These T cell receptor beta chains were read from a single sample in a study of beta chain features in type 1 diabetes. Clones were read by immunoSEQ multiplex PCR, and TCRdb kept only the in-frame ones, dropping some. There are approximately 260,000 clones in the sample; about a fifth occur only once, and around 0.028% lies in the top ten. Sequenced material: naive CD4+ T cells from blood. The receptors shown here come from a woman aged 40 to 50 with type 1 diabetes. The CDR3 runs from the conserved cysteine through the conserved F or W. The D gene is left open where the match is weak. Some rows have no size entry. The others give once, few or many, or a class for an expanded clone.

clone_size d_call j_call v_call cdr3_nt cdr3_aa
few TRBD1 TRBJ1-2 TRBV2 TGTGCCAGCAGTGGACAGGGGCGGAACTATGGCTACACCTTC CASSGQGRNYGYTF
NA NA TRBJ1-2 TRBV25-1 TGTGCCAGCAGTGAAAGGGGTGGGCAAGGTGGCTACACCTTC CASSERGGQGGYTF
few NA TRBJ1-2 TRBV5-4 TGTGCCAGCAGCTTGGGAGGGGCGGGAGGCTACACCTTC CASSLGGAGGYTF
few TRBD1 TRBJ1-1 TRBV29-1 TGCAGCGTGGCTCCAGGGGGCACTGAAGCTTTCTTT CSVAPGGTEAFF
NA TRBD1 TRBJ1-5 TRBV6-6 TGTGCCAGCAGTTACGTCCAGGGGGCCGGGCAGCCCCAGCATTTT CASSYVQGAGQPQHF
NA TRBD1 TRBJ1-1 TRBV5-1 TGCGCCAGCAGCTTGGGTGGACAGGGATGGACTGAAGCTTTCTTT CASSLGGQGWTEAFF
few NA TRBJ2-1 TRBV30 TGTGCCTGGAGAGCCGCCGGGAATGAGCAGTTCTTC CAWRAAGNEQFF
NA NA TRBJ2-2 TRBV5-4 TGTGCCAGCAGCCCTCAGGAGGGTGGCGGGGAGCTGTTTTTT CASSPQEGGGELFF
once TRBD1 TRBJ1-5 TRBV30 TGTGCCTGGAGTGTACAGGGGGATAGTCAGCCCCAGCATTTT CAWSVQGDSQPQHF
NA NA TRBJ1-2 TRBV9 TGTGCCAGCAGCGCAGACAGCTATGGCTACACCTTC CASSADSYGYTF
NA NA TRBJ1-2 TRBV7-2 TGTGCCAGCACCTCAGGGGATCAAAACTATGGCTACACCTTC CASTSGDQNYGYTF
few NA TRBJ1-3 TRBV29-1 TGCAGCGTCCGACAGGGAAACACCATATATTTT CSVRQGNTIYF
NA NA TRBJ1-2 TRBV4-3 TGCGCCAGCAGCCAAGGGGAGGGGAACTATGGCTACACCTTC CASSQGEGNYGYTF
NA NA TRBJ2-1 TRBV20-1 TGCAGTGCTTCACAGGGAAATGAGCAGTTCTTC CSASQGNEQFF
few NA TRBJ1-6 TRBV10-3 TGTGCCATCAGTGAGTTGTCGGGGGATAATAATTCACCCCTCCACTTT CAISELSGDNNSPLHF
NA TRBD2 TRBJ2-1 TRBV4-2 TGTGCCAGCAGCCAAGATAGAGCGGGACTCACACACAATGAGCAGTTCTTC CASSQDRAGLTHNEQFF
few NA TRBJ2-3 TRBV7-2 TGTGCCAGCAGCCCCCGGTCGAAGAGCACAGATACGCAGTATTTT CASSPRSKSTDTQYF
few NA TRBJ1-1 TRBV29-1 TGCAGCGTTGAGGGGGGACTAAGGGACACTGAAGCTTTCTTT CSVEGGLRDTEAFF
NA NA TRBJ2-7 TRBV28 TGTGCCAGCAGTCTACCCGGTGGGGCCGCAGTCCACGAGCAGTACTTC CASSLPGGAAVHEQYF
NA TRBD2 TRBJ2-1 TRBV28 TGTGCCAGCAGTTTCTCTAGCGGCCACGATGAGCAGTTCTTC CASSFSSGHDEQFF
few NA TRBJ1-5 TRBV19 TGTGCCTCCAGAGACACAGGGAGCAATCAGCCCCAGCATTTT CASRDTGSNQPQHF
few NA TRBJ2-2 TRBV4-3 TGCGCCAGCAGCCGGTCAAGAGCGTCCGGGACCGGGGAGCTGTTTTTT CASSRSRASGTGELFF
few TRBD2 TRBJ2-5 TRBV30 TGTGCCTGTACTCTAGCGGGAGCCCAAGAGACCCAGTACTTC CACTLAGAQETQYF
NA TRBD1 TRBJ1-5 TRBV28 TGTGCCAGCAGTTCACAGGGGGCCGGCAATCAGCCCCAGCATTTT CASSSQGAGNQPQHF
few NA TRBJ2-7 TRBV6-5 TGTGCCAGCGGTCCCCGGGGGATAGAGGACGAGCAGTACTTC CASGPRGIEDEQYF
NA NA TRBJ2-7 TRBV11-2 TGTGCCAGCAGCCAGGAGAGGGGGAGCTCCTACGAGCAGTACTTC CASSQERGSSYEQYF
few NA TRBJ1-4 TRBV9 TGTGCCAGCAGCGTAGGAACAGGGAAACTGTTTTTT CASSVGTGKLFF
few TRBD1 TRBJ1-1 TRBV18 TGTGCCAGCTCCCAGGGGGCGGCTGAAGCTTTCTTT CASSQGAAEAFF
few NA TRBJ1-1 TRBV7-9 TGTGCCAGCAGTCCTAGCACTGAAGCTTTCTTT CASSPSTEAFF
NA NA TRBJ1-1 TRBV5-6 TGTGCCAGCAGCGCTGAGCCTACAGCCAACACTGAAGCTTTCTTT CASSAEPTANTEAFF
NA NA TRBJ1-1 TRBV30 TGTGCCTGGAGTGTAGGGGTAGAAGCTTTCTTT CAWSVGVEAFF
NA NA TRBJ1-1 TRBV5-1 TGCGCCAGCACCGGGGGGACTGAAGCTTTCTTT CASTGGTEAFF
NA NA TRBJ2-7 TRBV23-1 TGCGCCAGCACCCTTGCTGGGCGGGGGCCCTCCTACGAGCAGTACTTC CASTLAGRGPSYEQYF
NA NA TRBJ1-1 TRBV4-2 TGTGCCAGCAGCCAAGTCGCAGGGGTGAACACTGAAGCTTTCTTT CASSQVAGVNTEAFF
NA TRBD2 TRBJ2-1 TRBV19 TGTGCCAGTAGTATAGTAGGCGGGAGGGAGAATGAGCAGTTCTTC CASSIVGGRENEQFF
NA NA TRBJ1-3 TRBV9 TGTGCCAGCAGCGTAGGCCAGACTGGAAACACCATATATTTT CASSVGQTGNTIYF
few NA TRBJ2-1 TRBV7-3 TGTGCCAGCAGCTCCTCGGGAAGTGGCAATGAGCAGTTCTTC CASSSSGSGNEQFF
NA TRBD2 TRBJ2-5 TRBV18 TGTGCCAGCTCCCAGAGTAGACTAGCGGGAGAGCCGTTTGGAGAGACCCAGTACTTC CASSQSRLAGEPFGETQYF
few NA TRBJ1-5 TRBV19 TGTGCCAGTAGAGGAGTTGTGGATCAGCCCCAGCATTTT CASRGVVDQPQHF
NA TRBD2 TRBJ2-5 TRBV27 TGTGCCAGCAGCCGGGGACTAGCGGGAGAAGAGACCCAGTACTTC CASSRGLAGEETQYF
few NA TRBJ2-7 TRBV10-3 TGTGCCACAGGGACTTCGATCGAGCAGTACTTC CATGTSIEQYF
NA TRBD1 TRBJ1-2 TRBV4-1 TGCGCCAGCAGCCAAGGACAGGGGTACAACTATGGCTACACCTTC CASSQGQGYNYGYTF
NA NA TRBJ1-1 TRBV7-2 TGTGCCAGCACCAGAATCACTGAAGCTTTCTTT CASTRITEAFF
NA NA TRBJ2-7 TRBV5-6 TGTGCCAGCAGCCCCGGGACAAGGTCGCCATGGTCCTACGAGCAGTACTTC CASSPGTRSPWSYEQYF
few NA TRBJ2-1 TRBV25-1 TGTGCCAGCAGTTTATCTCTCTCGAGCAATGAGCAGTTCTTC CASSLSLSSNEQFF
few TRBD1 TRBJ1-1 TRBV2 TGTGCCAGCAGTGCCGGGACAGGGAGAACTGAAGCTTTCTTT CASSAGTGRTEAFF